This T cell receptor beta chain was recorded in a study of CD8 T cells in ankylosing spondylitis. V lost 1 base and J 0 bases, leaving 9 bases between the germline ends. Germline CDR1 is SGHNT and CDR2 is YYREEE (reference sequence). The CDR3 spans 15 residues. TCRdb used MiXCR to reprocess the 5' RACE reads, holding one entry per CDR3 protein. The table shows some 130,000 distinct CDR3 sequences, with around 6.6% occurring only once. In its sample, this clonotype was seen a few times. Its specificity is not known. Overall study findings and caveats: Seemingly distinctive of ankylosing spondylitis blood was a TCR beta motif formed by eight highly homologous variants. Existing reports had already noted some motif variants in reactive arthritis synovial fluid and blood.

The rearrangement uses TRBV5-4 and TRBJ2-3; unclear D gene. Sequenced sample: blood, either unsorted or a sorted T cell fraction (not recorded which). The TCR was taken from a female donor with ankylosing spondylitis or in good health (not recorded which). The CDR3 coding sequence is TGTGCCAGCAGCTTGTTCGGGCCTAGCACAGATACGCAGTATTTT. Translation: CASSLFGPSTDTQYF.